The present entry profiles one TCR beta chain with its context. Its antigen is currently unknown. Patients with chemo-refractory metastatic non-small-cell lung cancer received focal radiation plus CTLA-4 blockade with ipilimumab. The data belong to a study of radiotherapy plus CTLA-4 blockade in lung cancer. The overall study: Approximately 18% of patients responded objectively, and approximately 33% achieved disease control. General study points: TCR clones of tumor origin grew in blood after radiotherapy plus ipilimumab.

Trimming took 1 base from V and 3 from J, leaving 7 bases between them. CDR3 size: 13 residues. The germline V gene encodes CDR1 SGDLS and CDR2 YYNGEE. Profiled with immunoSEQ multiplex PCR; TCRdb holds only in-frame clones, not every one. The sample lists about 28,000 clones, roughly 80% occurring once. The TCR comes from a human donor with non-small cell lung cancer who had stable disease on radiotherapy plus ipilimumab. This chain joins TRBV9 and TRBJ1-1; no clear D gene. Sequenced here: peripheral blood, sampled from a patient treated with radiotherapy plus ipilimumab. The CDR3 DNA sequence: TGTGCCAGCAGCGTAAGTAGGGACACTGAAGCTTTCTTT. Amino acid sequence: CASSVSRDTEAFF.